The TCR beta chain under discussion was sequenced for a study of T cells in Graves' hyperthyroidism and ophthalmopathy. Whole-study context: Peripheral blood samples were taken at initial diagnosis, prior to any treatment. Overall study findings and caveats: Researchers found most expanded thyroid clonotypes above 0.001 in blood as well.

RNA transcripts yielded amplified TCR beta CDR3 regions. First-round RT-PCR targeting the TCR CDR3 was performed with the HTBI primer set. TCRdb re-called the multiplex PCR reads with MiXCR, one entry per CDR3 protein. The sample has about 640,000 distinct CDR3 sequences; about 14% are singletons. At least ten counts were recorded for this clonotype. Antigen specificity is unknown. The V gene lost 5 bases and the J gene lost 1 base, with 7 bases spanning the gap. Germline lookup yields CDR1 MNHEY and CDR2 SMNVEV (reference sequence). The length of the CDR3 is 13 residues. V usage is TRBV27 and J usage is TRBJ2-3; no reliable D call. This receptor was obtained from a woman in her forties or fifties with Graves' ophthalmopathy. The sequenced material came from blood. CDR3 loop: CASSVKRTDTQYF. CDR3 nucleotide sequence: TGTGCCAGCAGTGTGAAACGCACAGATACGCAGTATTTT.